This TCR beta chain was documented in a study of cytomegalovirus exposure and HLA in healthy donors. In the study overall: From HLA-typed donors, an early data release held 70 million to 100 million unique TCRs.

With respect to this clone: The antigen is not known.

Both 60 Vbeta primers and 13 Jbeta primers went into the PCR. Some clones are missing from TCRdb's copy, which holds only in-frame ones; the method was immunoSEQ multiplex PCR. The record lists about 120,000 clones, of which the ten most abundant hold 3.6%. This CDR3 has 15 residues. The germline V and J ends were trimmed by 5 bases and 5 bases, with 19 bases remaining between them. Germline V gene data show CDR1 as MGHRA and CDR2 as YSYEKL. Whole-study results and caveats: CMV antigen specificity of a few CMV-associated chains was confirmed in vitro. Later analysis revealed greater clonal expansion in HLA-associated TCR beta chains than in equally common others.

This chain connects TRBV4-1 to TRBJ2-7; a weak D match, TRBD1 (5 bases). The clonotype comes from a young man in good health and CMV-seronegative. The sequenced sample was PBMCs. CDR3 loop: CASSNQGQGFNEQYF. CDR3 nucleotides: TGCGCCAGCAGCAATCAAGGGCAGGGATTCAACGAGCAGTACTTC.